This TCR beta chain was sequenced in a study of cytomegalovirus exposure and HLA in healthy donors. At the level of the study: Counted in an early data release were about 86 million unique TCRs from HLA-typed donors. Study conclusions and caveats: Previously analyzed data showed that most TCR beta V segments were productive at a frequency of about 87% or about 30%. Analyzed later, association rates of TCRs varied across HLA loci, with DRB1 most and HLA-C fewest. Later on, an analysis found that several of the most significant clusters appeared to be linked to common viral pathogens, which included parvovirus B19.

60 Vbeta and 13 Jbeta primers were used in PCR. Libraries were prepared by immunoSEQ multiplex PCR; TCRdb keeps only in-frame clonotypes and omits some of them. The data show about 130,000 clones, with 80% seen just once and over 1% held by the top ten. Trimming cost V 4 bases and J 1 base, with 14 bases left between them. This CDR3 has 15 residues. Germline CDR1 and CDR2: SGHKS and YYEKEE (reference sequence). Concerning this clone itself: Its antigen is currently unknown.

This chain connects TRBV5-5 to TRBJ1-1; D is uncertain. Specimen: PBMCs. The TCR comes from a human donor in good health. The CDR3 DNA is TGTGCCAGCAGCCAAGACGCGGGGAAGAACACTGAAGCTTTCTTT. Translation: CASSQDAGKNTEAFF.